This T cell receptor beta chain was profiled in a study of Ad26.COV2.S vaccination and SARS-CoV-2 variants. Study-wide context: Each vaccinee took Ad26.COV2.S intramuscularly, once or twice 56 days apart.

The sample holds a few counts of this clone. The target antigen is unknown. Overall study results and limits: Overall T cell responses may have been underestimated by the analyses of TCR breadth and depth.

Libraries were prepared by immunoSEQ multiplex PCR; TCRdb keeps only in-frame clonotypes and omits some of them. The data contain around 370,000 clones, 70% to 90% of them singletons. The V gene lost 4 bases and the J gene lost 0 bases, with 10 bases spanning the gap. Per germline, CDR1 SGHKS and CDR2 YYEKEE (reference sequence). The CDR3 consists of 14 residues. Documented treatment: approximately 18 received Ad26.COV2.S at low or high dose, single or two shots; roughly five received placebo; per-sample allocation not given. Sampling was performed 63 days after the first vaccine or placebo injection. Spike of the Wuhan-strain SARS-CoV-2 was expressed by an Ad26 vector, which formed the vaccine.

The specimen comprised peripheral blood, sampled in a trial of Ad26.COV2.S vaccine versus placebo. The receptor comes from a person aged 18-60 years who received the Ad26.COV2.S COVID-19 vaccine or a placebo. The rearrangement joins TRBV5-5 to TRBJ1-2, with a tentative D call TRBD1 (5 bases). The CDR3: CASSLDRTNYGYTF. The CDR3, as DNA: TGTGCCAGCAGCCTTGACAGAACTAACTATGGCTACACCTTC.